This T cell receptor (beta chain) was recovered during a study of Ad26.COV2.S vaccination and SARS-CoV-2 variants. Per the germline V gene, CDR1 is MNHEY and CDR2 is SMNVEV (reference sequence). This CDR3 comprises 14 residues. V was pared by 5 bases and J by 3 bases, with 14 bases between. Whole-study findings and limits: Those who received the vaccine showed greater spike-specific TCR breadth than those given placebo. The study found similar non-spike TCR breadth in vaccine and placebo recipients.

Libraries were prepared by immunoSEQ multiplex PCR; TCRdb keeps only in-frame clonotypes and omits some of them. Among around 500,000 clones, about 89% were seen once, and the ten largest hold 1.5% to 2%. The treatment is: some 20 received Ad26.COV2.S at low or high dose, single or two shots; about 5 received placebo; per-sample allocation not given. The samples were gathered on day 63 after the first injection of vaccine or placebo. About this clone: Its antigen is currently unknown.

V and J are TRBV27 and TRBJ2-7, with a possible D match to TRBD2 (6 bases). Sample: peripheral blood, taken in a trial of Ad26.COV2.S vaccine versus placebo. This TCR was sampled from a person aged 18-65 years who received the Ad26.COV2.S COVID-19 vaccine or a placebo. CDR3: CASSDGSGYYEQYF. The CDR3 nucleotides are TGTGCCAGCAGTGATGGAAGCGGGTACTACGAGCAGTACTTC.